The rows below give T cell receptor beta chains drawn from one sample of a study of T cell repertoires in cytomegalovirus infection. Each CDR3 protein gets one entry after TCRdb re-called the reads with MiXCR. The sample lists fewer than 950,000 distinct CDR3 sequences, 32% occurring once. Their recognized antigens are unknown. Sequencing was performed on cultured CD8+ T cells from PBMCs, taken from culture after CMV antigen stimulation. The receptors shown here come from a human donor in good health (CMV status not recorded). Some clones in this sample may be carry-over from other donors' samples. CDR3s leave out the opening cysteine and the closing phenylalanine or tryptophan.

J: TRBJ1-5
length: 14
V: TRBV7-9
CDR3: ASSDDRGLRNQPQH

J: TRBJ1-1
length: 12
V: TRBV12-3/TRBV12-4
CDR3: ASSYPSGNTEAF

J: TRBJ1-2
length: 13
V: TRBV7-2
CDR3: ASSPWTEGGFGYT

J: TRBJ2-1
length: 11
V: TRBV20-1
CDR3: SAISGDYNEQF

J: TRBJ1-1
length: 10
V: TRBV5-1
CDR3: ASRTAGAEAF

J: TRBJ1-2
length: 11
V: TRBV29-1
CDR3: SVEGGTNYGYT

J: TRBJ1-1
length: 13
V: TRBV6-2/TRBV6-3
CDR3: ASSFWDSSSTEAF

J: TRBJ1-5
length: 13
V: TRBV7-2
CDR3: ASSSGTGGRQPQH

J: TRBJ2-3
length: 15
V: TRBV7-2
CDR3: ASSPLGAGGAMDTQY

J: TRBJ2-5
length: 13
V: TRBV27
CDR3: TSSSPTGEQETQY

J: TRBJ2-7
length: 12
V: TRBV6-5
CDR3: ASSAQTGNYEQY

J: TRBJ2-1
length: 13
V: TRBV12-3/TRBV12-4
CDR3: ASSLPMTQGARQF

J: TRBJ1-6
length: 14
V: TRBV15
CDR3: ATSSRGEGANSPLH

J: TRBJ1-5
length: 12
V: TRBV6-1
CDR3: ASSEIWGNQPQH

J: TRBJ2-5
length: 13
V: TRBV6-1
CDR3: ASSESTVGQETQY

J: TRBJ1-2
length: 13
V: TRBV12-5
CDR3: ASGSPGQHNYGYT

J: TRBJ1-4
length: 14
V: TRBV27
CDR3: ASSLGTEAANEKLF

J: TRBJ2-4
length: 17
V: TRBV10-3
CDR3: AISETGTGTILAKNIQY

J: TRBJ1-5
length: 10
V: TRBV12-3/TRBV12-4
CDR3: ASSPTIEPQH

J: TRBJ2-1
length: 15
V: TRBV7-9
CDR3: ASSGSGVRIHYNEQF

J: TRBJ2-1
length: 11
V: TRBV12-3/TRBV12-4
CDR3: ASSPSPRQGMF

J: TRBJ1-5
length: 12
V: TRBV10-2
CDR3: ASNGLASNQPQH